Listed below are T cell receptor beta chains from one sample, sequenced in a study of T-cell reconstitution after alpha-beta-depleted transplantation in children. TCRdb re-analysed the PCR reads in MiXCR, keeping a single row per CDR3 protein. In the table there are 200,000 to 250,000 distinct CDR3 sequences, roughly 10% of which are singletons. Sample: PBMCs, taken before TCRalphabeta/CD19-depleted stem cell transplant. The receptors were sampled from a child under two years old with acute myeloid leukemia, due to receive a stem cell transplant. CDR3s include the opening cysteine and the closing phenylalanine or tryptophan. A D gene is named only where the DNA matches it firmly. Some rows mark clone size as missing; the rest say once, few, many or name a class of expanded clone.

size,V,J,D,length,DNA,CDR3
many,TRBV27,TRBJ1-5,TRBD1,14,TGTGCCAGCAAGACCGGGACAGGGGGCTCGCCCCAGCATTTT,CASKTGTGGSPQHF
many,TRBV12-3/TRBV12-4,TRBJ2-7,-,12,TGTGCCAGCAGTTTAGACCCTTACGAGCAGTACTTC,CASSLDPYEQYF
many,TRBV5-6,TRBJ2-1,-,13,TGTGCCAGCAGCTTGGCCGGCCACAATGAGCAGTTCTTC,CASSLAGHNEQFF
few,TRBV28,TRBJ1-2,-,14,TGTGCCAGCAGTTCGGCAGGAGTTAACTATGGCTACACCTTC,CASSSAGVNYGYTF
many,TRBV5-1,TRBJ2-2,-,15,TGCGCCAGCAGCTTGACAGGGTCGAACACCGGGGAGCTGTTTTTT,CASSLTGSNTGELFF
many,TRBV7-2,TRBJ2-7,-,14,TGTGCCAGCAGTTTATCGAGGGATTCCTACGAGCAGTACTTC,CASSLSRDSYEQYF
many,TRBV5-1,TRBJ2-1,TRBD2,15,TGCGCCAGCAGCTTGGCCGGACTAGTGAGAGATGAGCAGTTCTTC,CASSLAGLVRDEQFF
-,TRBV5-1,TRBJ1-5,TRBD1,15,TGCGCCAGCAGCTTGACAGGGGACAGAAATCAGCCCCTGCATTTT,CASSLTGDRNQPLHF
many,TRBV20-1,TRBJ2-7,TRBD1,15,TGCAGTGCTAGAAGACACGGGCAGGGGGCTGTCGAGCAGTACTTC,CSARRHGQGAVEQYF
many,TRBV11-2,TRBJ2-5,TRBD2,16,TGTGCCAGCAGCTCATGGACTAGCGGGACCATAAAGACCCAGTACTTC,CASSSWTSGTIKTQYF
many,TRBV10-2,TRBJ2-4,TRBD2,13,TGCGCCAGCAGCCTAGCGGGAGAAAACATTCAGTACTTC,CASSLAGENIQYF
many,TRBV11-2,TRBJ2-5,-,16,TGTGCCAGCAGCTTTGTAGGGGGGAGCGCTCAAGAGACCCAGTACTTC,CASSFVGGSAQETQYF
many,TRBV9,TRBJ2-7,-,14,TGTGCCAGCAGCTTCGCCCTGGGTGCCTACGAGCAGTACTTC,CASSFALGAYEQYF
many,TRBV20-1,TRBJ2-5,TRBD2,15,TGCAGTGCCTATCCTAGCGGGGGGTACCAAGAGACCCAGTACTTC,CSAYPSGGYQETQYF
many,TRBV7-3,TRBJ2-1,TRBD2,15,TGTGCCAGCAGCCCGACTAGCGGGGGGTACAATGAGCAGTTCTTC,CASSPTSGGYNEQFF
many,TRBV2,TRBJ1-3,-,14,TGTGCCAGCAAACCGTCGTTCTCTGGAAACACCATATATTTT,CASKPSFSGNTIYF
many,TRBV27,TRBJ1-2,TRBD1,16,TGTGCCAGCAGCAACCTACCGACCGGGACAGGATATGGCTACACCTTC,CASSNLPTGTGYGYTF
many,TRBV29-1,TRBJ1-5,-,13,TGCAGCGTTGAGACAGGAGGGGGTCAGCCCCAGCATTTT,CSVETGGGQPQHF
many,TRBV23-1,TRBJ1-4,TRBD1,16,TGCGCCAGCAGTCAGATGGACAGGGGGCGCGGTGAAAAACTGTTTTTT,CASSQMDRGRGEKLFF
many,TRBV12-3/TRBV12-4,TRBJ2-2,-,13,TGTGCCAGCAGTTACTCGAACACCGGGGAGCTGTTTTTT,CASSYSNTGELFF
many,TRBV29-1,TRBJ2-3,TRBD2,15,TGCAGCGTGGGGACTAGCGGGGGCCGCACAGATACGCAGTATTTT,CSVGTSGGRTDTQYF
many,TRBV11-2,TRBJ1-1,-,13,TGTGCCAGCAGCTTAGGGTCAGGGCGGGGAGCTTTCTTT,CASSLGSGRGAFF
many,TRBV6-2/TRBV6-3,TRBJ2-7,-,12,TGTGCCAGCAGGGCCCTAGCCCACGAGCAGTACTTC,CASRALAHEQYF
many,TRBV10-3,TRBJ2-7,-,15,TGTGCCATCAGTGAGTTTTTGCGGATCTCCTACGAGCAGTACTTC,CAISEFLRISYEQYF
many,TRBV5-1,TRBJ2-2,TRBD2,15,TGCGCCAGCAGCTTAAGCGGGAGGGCCTCCGGGGAGCTGTTTTTT,CASSLSGRASGELFF
many,TRBV7-2,TRBJ2-7,TRBD1,13,TGTGCCAGCAGAAAAGGGACAGAGGACGAGCAGTACTTC,CASRKGTEDEQYF
many,TRBV5-1,TRBJ2-1,TRBD1,12,TGCGCCAGCAGCAGGGACAGTACTGAGCAGTTCTTC,CASSRDSTEQFF
-,TRBV20-1,TRBJ1-1,TRBD1,13,TGCAGTGCGCCGGGACAGGGTAGGTCTGAAGCTTTCTTT,CSAPGQGRSEAFF
few,TRBV11-3,TRBJ1-5,-,14,TGTGCCAGCAGCTTAGACGGGGGCACCCAGCCCCAGCATTTT,CASSLDGGTQPQHF
many,TRBV11-3,TRBJ2-5,TRBD2,14,TGTGCCAGCAGTCGCAGAGCGGGAGTGGAGACCCAGTACTTC,CASSRRAGVETQYF
-,TRBV5-1,TRBJ2-5,-,14,TGCGCCAGCAGCACCACGCCGGGAGAACAGACCCAGTACTTC,CASSTTPGEQTQYF
many,TRBV5-1,TRBJ1-4,TRBD1,16,TGCGCCAGCAGCCACGGACAGGGGGGAGGTAATGAAAAACTGTTTTTT,CASSHGQGGGNEKLFF
many,TRBV6-5,TRBJ2-3,-,15,TGTGCCAGCAGTTACTCTAGGCAGGCTTCAGATACGCAGTATTTT,CASSYSRQASDTQYF
many,TRBV5-1,TRBJ2-2,TRBD2,16,TGCGCCAGCAGCTGGGGACTAGCGTCGAACACCGGGGAGCTGTTTTTT,CASSWGLASNTGELFF
-,TRBV24-1,TRBJ2-3,TRBD2,16,TGTGCCACTTCGAGGACTAGCGGGTTACCAATAGATACGCAGTATTTT,CATSRTSGLPIDTQYF
many,TRBV30,TRBJ1-2,-,14,TGTGCCTGGAGTTTTAACAGGGCCAACTATGGCTACACCTTC,CAWSFNRANYGYTF
many,TRBV10-3,TRBJ2-2,TRBD1,14,TGTGCCATCAAAGAACAGGGGAGCACCGGGGAGCTGTTTTTT,CAIKEQGSTGELFF
many,TRBV5-5,TRBJ1-4,-,12,TGTGCCAGCAGCTTCTCTGCCGAAAAACTGTTTTTT,CASSFSAEKLFF
many,TRBV12-3/TRBV12-4,TRBJ1-2,-,12,TGTGCCAGCAGAGGGACGGCTCATGGCTACACCTTC,CASRGTAHGYTF
many,TRBV11-2,TRBJ2-5,TRBD2,17,TGTGCCAGCAGCCCACCCCCGGGACTAGCGGGAGAAGGGACCCAGTACTTC,CASSPPPGLAGEGTQYF
-,TRBV7-9,TRBJ2-7,TRBD1,13,TGTGCCAGCAGCTTAAATACAGGGGGCGAGCAGTACTTC,CASSLNTGGEQYF
-,TRBV3-1,TRBJ2-7,-,14,TGTGCCAGCAGTTTAGACACGTCCCCCTACGAGCAGTACTTC,CASSLDTSPYEQYF
many,TRBV20-1,TRBJ2-5,TRBD1,14,TGCAGTGCTGCCCCGGGACAGGGTCGTGGGACCCAGTACTTC,CSAAPGQGRGTQYF
many,TRBV5-6,TRBJ1-5,-,16,TGTGCCAGCAGCTTGTCTTCAGGGTCAAGTAATCAGCCCCAGCATTTT,CASSLSSGSSNQPQHF
many,TRBV7-6,TRBJ2-1,-,13,TGTGCCAGCAGCTTACCGGCTTACGGTGAGCAGTTCTTC,CASSLPAYGEQFF
many,TRBV5-6,TRBJ1-1,-,13,TGTGCCAGCAGCCCGGACGGAGGTATTGAAGCTTTCTTT,CASSPDGGIEAFF
-,TRBV6-2/TRBV6-3,TRBJ2-1,-,12,TGTGCCAGCAGTATGAGGGGACGGGAGCAGTTCTTC,CASSMRGREQFF
many,TRBV5-1,TRBJ2-1,-,11,TGCGCCAGCAGGGGGACGACGGAGCAGTTCTTC,CASRGTTEQFF
many,TRBV6-1,TRBJ1-1,TRBD1,15,TGTGCCAGCAGGTTGGGACAGGGAACGAACACTGAAGCTTTCTTT,CASRLGQGTNTEAFF
-,TRBV7-3,TRBJ2-1,TRBD1,14,TGTGCCAGCAGCTTAAACCGTCCGGGACAGGAGCAGTTCTTC,CASSLNRPGQEQFF
many,TRBV6-1,TRBJ2-7,TRBD2,13,TGTGCCAGCAGTGAGGGACTAGCGGGGAAACAGTACTTC,CASSEGLAGKQYF
many,TRBV28,TRBJ2-7,-,15,TGTGCCAGCCCTAGGGCGGAACCGTCCTACCACGAGCAGTACTTC,CASPRAEPSYHEQYF
-,TRBV29-1,TRBJ1-2,TRBD1,13,TGCAGCGTTGAAAGGCGGACAGGGAATGGCTACACCTTC,CSVERRTGNGYTF
many,TRBV18,TRBJ2-7,-,13,TGTGCCAGCTCACCCTCCCCCGGCTACGAGCAGTACTTC,CASSPSPGYEQYF
many,TRBV5-1,TRBJ1-1,-,15,TGCGCCAGCAGCTTGGGTGCGGGGATGAACACTGAAGCTTTCTTT,CASSLGAGMNTEAFF